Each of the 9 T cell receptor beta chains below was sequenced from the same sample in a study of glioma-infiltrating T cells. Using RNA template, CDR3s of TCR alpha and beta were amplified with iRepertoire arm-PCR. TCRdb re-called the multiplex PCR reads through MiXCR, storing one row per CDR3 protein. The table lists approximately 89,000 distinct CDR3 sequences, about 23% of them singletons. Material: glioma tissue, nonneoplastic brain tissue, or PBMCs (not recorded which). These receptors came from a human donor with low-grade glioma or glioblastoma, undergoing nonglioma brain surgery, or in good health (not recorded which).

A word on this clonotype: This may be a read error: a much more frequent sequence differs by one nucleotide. The CDR3 region is CASPLVENTEAFF. DNA of the CDR3: TGTGCCAGCCCACTTGTGGAAAACACTGAAGCTTTCTTT. V is TRBV18 and J is TRBJ1-1; D is unclear. The germline V gene encodes CDR1 KGHSH and CDR2 LQKENI. The length of the CDR3 is 13 residues. V was clipped by 8 bases and J by 2 bases, with 12 bases between them.

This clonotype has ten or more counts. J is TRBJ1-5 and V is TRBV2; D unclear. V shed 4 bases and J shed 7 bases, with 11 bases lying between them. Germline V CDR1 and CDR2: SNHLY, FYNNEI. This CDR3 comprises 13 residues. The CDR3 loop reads CASSVNSVQPQHF. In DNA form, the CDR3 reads TGTGCCAGCAGTGTGAACAGCGTGCAGCCCCAGCATTTT.

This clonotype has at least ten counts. The CDR3 region has the DNA TGTGCCAGCCATACGGACAGCTGGACCCAGTACTTC. As protein: CASHTDSWTQYF. The chain couples TRBV2 to TRBJ2-5; a weak D match, TRBD1 (6 bases). V was clipped by 8 bases and J by 7 bases, with 14 bases between them. In germline, CDR1 is SNHLY, CDR2 FYNNEI. The CDR3 totals 12 residues.

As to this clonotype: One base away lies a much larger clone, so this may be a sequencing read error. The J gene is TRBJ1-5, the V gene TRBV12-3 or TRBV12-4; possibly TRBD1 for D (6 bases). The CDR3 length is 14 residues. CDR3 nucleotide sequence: TGTGCCAGCGGTTTAGCGACAGGACGACAGCCCCAGCATTTT. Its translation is CASGLATGRQPQHF.

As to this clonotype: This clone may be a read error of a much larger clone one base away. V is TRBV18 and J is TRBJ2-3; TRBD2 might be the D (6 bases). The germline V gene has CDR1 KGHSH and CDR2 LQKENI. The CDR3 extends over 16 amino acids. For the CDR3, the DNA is TGTGCCAGCTCAGCACCGGAGGGGTCCTACACAGATACGCAGTATTTT. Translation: CASSAPEGSYTDTQYF.

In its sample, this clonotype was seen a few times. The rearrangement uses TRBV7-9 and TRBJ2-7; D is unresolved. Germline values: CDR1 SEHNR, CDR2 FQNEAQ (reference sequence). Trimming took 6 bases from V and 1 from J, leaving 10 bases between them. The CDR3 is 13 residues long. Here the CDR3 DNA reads TGTGCCAGCAGGGGGAAGTTATCCTACGAGCAGTACTTC. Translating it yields CASRGKLSYEQYF.

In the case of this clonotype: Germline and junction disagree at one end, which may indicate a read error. The CDR3 coding sequence is TGCAGCGTTGAAGCCCCGACTAGCGGGGTACGCGAGCAGCTCTTC. It specifies CSVEAPTSGVREQLF. The J gene is TRBJ2-1, the V gene TRBV29-1, with TRBD2 matching over 11 bases. This CDR3 contains 15 residues. From germline, CDR1 is SQVTM and CDR2 ANQGSEA.

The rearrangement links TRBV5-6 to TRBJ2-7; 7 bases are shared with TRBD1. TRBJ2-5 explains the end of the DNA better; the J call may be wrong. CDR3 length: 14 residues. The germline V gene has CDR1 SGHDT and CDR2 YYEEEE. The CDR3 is CASSVLQGTQTQYF. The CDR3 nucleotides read TGTGCCAGCAGCGTCTTACAGGGGACCCAGACCCAGTACTTC.

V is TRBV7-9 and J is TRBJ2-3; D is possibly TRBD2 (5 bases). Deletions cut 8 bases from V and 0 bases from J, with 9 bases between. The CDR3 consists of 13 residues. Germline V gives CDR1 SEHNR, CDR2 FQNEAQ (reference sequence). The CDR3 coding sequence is TGTGCCAGCCGCGGGTCTAGCACAGATACGCAGTATTTT. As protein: CASRGSSTDTQYF.